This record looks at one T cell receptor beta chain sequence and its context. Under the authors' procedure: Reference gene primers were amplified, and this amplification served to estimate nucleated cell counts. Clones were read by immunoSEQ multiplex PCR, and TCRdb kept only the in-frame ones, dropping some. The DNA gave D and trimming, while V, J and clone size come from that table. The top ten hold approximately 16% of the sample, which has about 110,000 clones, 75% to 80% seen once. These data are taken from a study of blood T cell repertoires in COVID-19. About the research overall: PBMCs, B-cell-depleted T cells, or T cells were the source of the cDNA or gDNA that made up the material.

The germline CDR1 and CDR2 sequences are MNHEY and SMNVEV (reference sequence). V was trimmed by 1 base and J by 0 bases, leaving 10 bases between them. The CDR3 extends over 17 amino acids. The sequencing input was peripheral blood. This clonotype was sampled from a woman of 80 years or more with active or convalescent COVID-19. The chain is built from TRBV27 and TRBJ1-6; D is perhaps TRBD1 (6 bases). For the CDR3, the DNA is TGTGCCAGCAGTTTATACAGGGCGAGCTCCTATAATTCACCCCTCCACTTT. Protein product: CASSLYRASSYNSPLHF.